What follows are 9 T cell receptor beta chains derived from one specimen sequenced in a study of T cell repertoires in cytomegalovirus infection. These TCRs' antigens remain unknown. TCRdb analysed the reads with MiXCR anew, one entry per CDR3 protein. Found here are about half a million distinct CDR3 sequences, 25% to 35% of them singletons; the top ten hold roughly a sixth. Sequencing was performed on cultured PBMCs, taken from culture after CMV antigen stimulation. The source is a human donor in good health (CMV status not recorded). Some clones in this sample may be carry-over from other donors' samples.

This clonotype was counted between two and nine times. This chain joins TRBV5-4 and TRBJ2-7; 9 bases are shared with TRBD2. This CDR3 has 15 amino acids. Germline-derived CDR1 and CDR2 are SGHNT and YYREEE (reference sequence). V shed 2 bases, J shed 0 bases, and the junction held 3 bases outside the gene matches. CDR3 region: CASSFSGGNSYEQYV. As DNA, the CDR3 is TGTGCCAGCAGCTTTAGCGGGGGAAACTCCTACGAGCAGTACGTC.

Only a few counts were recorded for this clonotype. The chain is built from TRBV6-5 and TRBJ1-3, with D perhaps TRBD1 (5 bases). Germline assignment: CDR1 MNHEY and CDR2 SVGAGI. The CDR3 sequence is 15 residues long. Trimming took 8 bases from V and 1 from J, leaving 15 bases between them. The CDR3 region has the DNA TGTGCCAGCGATGACAGAACCCCATCTGGAAACACCATATATTTT. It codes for CASDDRTPSGNTIYF.

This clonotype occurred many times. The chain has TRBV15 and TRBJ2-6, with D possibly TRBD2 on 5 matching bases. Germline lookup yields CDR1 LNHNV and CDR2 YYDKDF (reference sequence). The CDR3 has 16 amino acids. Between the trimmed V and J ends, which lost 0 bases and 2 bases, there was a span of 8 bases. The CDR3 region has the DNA TGTGCCACCAGCAGAGATTCCGGGGCTGGGGCCAACGTCCTGACTTTC. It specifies CATSRDSGAGANVLTF.

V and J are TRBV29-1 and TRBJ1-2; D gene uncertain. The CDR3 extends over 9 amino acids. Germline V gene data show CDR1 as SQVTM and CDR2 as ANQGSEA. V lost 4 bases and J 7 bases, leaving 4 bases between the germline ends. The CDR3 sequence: CSVVSGYTF. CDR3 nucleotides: TGCAGCGTTGTTTCTGGCTACACCTTC.

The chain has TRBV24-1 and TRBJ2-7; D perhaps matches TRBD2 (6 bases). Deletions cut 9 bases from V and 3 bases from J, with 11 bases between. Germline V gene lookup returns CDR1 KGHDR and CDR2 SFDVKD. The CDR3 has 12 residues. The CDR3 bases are TGTGCCACCCCCATGCGGGGCTACGAGCAGTACGTC. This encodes CATPMRGYEQYV.

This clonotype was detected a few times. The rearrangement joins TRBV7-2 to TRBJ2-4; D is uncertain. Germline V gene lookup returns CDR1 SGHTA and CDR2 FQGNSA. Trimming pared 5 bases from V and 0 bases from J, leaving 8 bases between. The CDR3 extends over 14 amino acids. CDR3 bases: TGTGCCAGCAGCGTTAGTCTAGCCAAAAACATTCAGTACTTC. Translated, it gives CASSVSLAKNIQYF. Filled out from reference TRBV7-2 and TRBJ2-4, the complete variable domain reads GAGVSQSPSNKVTEKGKDVELRCDPISGHTALYWYRQSLGQGLEFLIYFQGNSAPDKSGLPSDRFSAERTGGSVSTLTIQRTQQEDSAVYLCASSVSLAKNIQYFGAGTRLSVL.

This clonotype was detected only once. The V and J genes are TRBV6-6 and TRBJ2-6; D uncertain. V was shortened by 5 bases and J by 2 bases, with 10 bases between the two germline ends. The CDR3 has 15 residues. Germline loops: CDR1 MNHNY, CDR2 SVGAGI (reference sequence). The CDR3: CASSLRATGANVLTF. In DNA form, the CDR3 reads TGTGCCAGCAGTCTCCGAGCGACTGGGGCCAACGTCCTGACTTTC.

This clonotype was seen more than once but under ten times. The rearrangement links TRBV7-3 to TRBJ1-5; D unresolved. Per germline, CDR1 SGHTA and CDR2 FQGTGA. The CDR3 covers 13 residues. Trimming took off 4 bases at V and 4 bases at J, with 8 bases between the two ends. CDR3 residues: CASSYDANQPQHF. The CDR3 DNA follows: TGTGCCAGCAGCTACGACGCGAATCAGCCCCAGCATTTT.

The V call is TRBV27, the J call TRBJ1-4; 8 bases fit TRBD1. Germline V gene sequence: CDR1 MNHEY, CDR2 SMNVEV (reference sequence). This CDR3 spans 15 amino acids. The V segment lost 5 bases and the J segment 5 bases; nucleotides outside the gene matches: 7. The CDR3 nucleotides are TGTGCCAGCAGTCAGAGGGGACAGGAAAATGAAAAACTGTTTTTT. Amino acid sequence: CASSQRGQENEKLFF.